Following are 9 T cell receptor beta chains from one sample sequenced in a study of identical twins. Using its own MiXCR run on the 5' RACE reads, TCRdb lists one record per CDR3 protein. This sample has around 960,000 distinct CDR3 sequences, with 9% to 15% found just once. The same data also went into a second study, on yellow fever vaccine responses in identical twins.

The sequenced sample was PBMCs. The receptors come from a woman between 18 and 29 years old in good health.

The chain links TRBV6-1 to TRBJ2-5; D may be TRBD1 or TRBD2 (6 bases each). Trimming stripped 7 bases from V and 5 bases from J, with 14 bases between. Germline assignment: CDR1 MNHNS and CDR2 SASEGT. The CDR3 covers 13 residues. The CDR3 coding sequence is TGTGCCAGCACCATACTCGGGGGCGAGACCCAGTACTTC. It codes for CASTILGGETQYF.

This clonotype was recorded a few times. The chain couples TRBV5-1 to TRBJ2-7, with 7 nucleotides matching TRBD2. Trimming at V came to 3 bases and at J to 4 bases, leaving 7 bases not matched to a gene. The CDR3 is made up of 14 amino acids. The germline V gene encodes CDR1 SGHRS and CDR2 YFSETQ. In DNA, the CDR3 is TGCGCCAGCAGCTCTCGGGGGGTGGGATACGAGCAGTACGTC. Amino acids: CASSSRGVGYEQYV.

The chain employs TRBV5-1 and TRBJ2-1; perhaps TRBD1 as D (6 bases). Germline V lookup: CDR1 SGHRS, CDR2 YFSETQ. CDR3 length equals 16 residues. Trimming took off 4 bases at V and 9 bases at J, with 23 bases between the two ends. The CDR3 nucleotides are TGCGCCAGCAGCCAGTCCGGGACACCCACAGCCGGTGAGCAGTTCTTC. Its translation is CASSQSGTPTAGEQFF.

The rearrangement uses TRBV6-2 or TRBV6-3 and TRBJ2-7; no reliable D call. Germline CDR1 reads MNHEY; CDR2 reads SVGEGT. The CDR3 length is 15 residues. Trimming cost V 0 bases and J 2 bases, with 11 bases left between them. CDR3 DNA sequence: TGTGCCAGCAGTTACTCGAGGCTGTACCCCTACGAGCAGTACGTC. As protein: CASSYSRLYPYEQYV.

This clonotype turned up a few times. The V and J genes are TRBV29-1 and TRBJ2-6; D remains ambiguous. Germline V gene lookup returns CDR1 SQVTM and CDR2 ANQGSEA. The CDR3 extends over 13 amino acids. V shed 7 bases and J shed 4 bases, with 11 bases lying between them. This CDR3 is CSADLDGANVLTF. In DNA, the CDR3 is TGCAGCGCAGACTTGGACGGGGCCAACGTCCTGACTTTC.

The sample holds many counts of this clonotype. V is TRBV20-1 and J is TRBJ2-1; D not certain. The V and J ends lost 1 base and 6 bases respectively, with 10 bases between them. This CDR3 comprises 13 residues. CDR1 and CDR2 (germline): DFQATT, SNEGSKA (reference sequence). The CDR3 region is CSARGQTPNEQFF. In nucleotides, the CDR3 is TGCAGTGCTAGAGGCCAGACCCCCAATGAGCAGTTCTTC.

This rearrangement joins TRBV20-1 to TRBJ2-7; 7 bases align to TRBD2. This CDR3 spans 13 amino acids. The germline gives CDR1 DFQATT, CDR2 SNEGSKA (reference sequence). V lost 3 bases to trimming and J lost 2 bases; unmatched junction nucleotides: 4. The CDR3 here is CSASGRLPYEQYF. CDR3 DNA sequence: TGCAGTGCTAGCGGGAGGCTCCCCTACGAGCAGTACTTC.

The chain has TRBV5-1 and TRBJ2-5, with TRBD2 matching 9 bases. Unmatched junction bases numbered 7, after V lost 0 bases and J lost 1 base. The CDR3 has 17 amino acids. Germline-derived CDR1 and CDR2 are SGHRS and YFSETQ. The CDR3 here is CASSLDPSGAIQETQYF. CDR3 DNA sequence: TGCGCCAGCAGCTTGGATCCTAGCGGGGCGATCCAAGAGACCCAGTACTTC.

The gene calls are TRBV4-1 and TRBJ2-7; no clear D. V lost 1 base to trimming and J lost 2 bases, with 27 bases between them. The CDR3 loop spans 20 amino acids. CDR1 is MGHRA and CDR2 is YSYEKL in the germline V gene. In nucleotides, the CDR3 is TGCGCCAGCAGCCAAGCGGCGACCAGCCACAAATTCCTCCATCCCTACGAGCAGTACTTC. It specifies CASSQAATSHKFLHPYEQYF.